A selection of T cell receptor beta chains follows, all from one sample in a study of cytomegalovirus exposure and HLA in healthy donors. Generated by immunoSEQ multiplex PCR, the TCRdb table keeps only in-frame clones and is missing some. The sample records 160,000 or so clones, approximately 90% being singletons. Sequencing used PBMCs. Receptors originate from a man between 18 and 35 years old in good health and CMV-seronegative. Both conserved end residues are part of each CDR3. A D gene is named only where the DNA matches it firmly. Some rows have no size entry. The others give once, few or many, or a class for an expanded clone.

v_call: TRBV15
j_call: TRBJ2-7
clone_size: .
d_call: TRBD2
cdr3_nt: TGTGCCACCAGCCGGGATAGCGGGGCCCGGGAGCAGTACTTC
cdr3_aa: CATSRDSGAREQYF

v_call: TRBV28
j_call: TRBJ1-3
clone_size: .
d_call: .
cdr3_nt: TGTGCCACCGGGGGGGCCGACTCTGGAAACACCATATATTTT
cdr3_aa: CATGGADSGNTIYF

v_call: TRBV11-2
j_call: TRBJ1-6
clone_size: .
d_call: .
cdr3_nt: TGTGCCAGCAGCCCCCACAGGGCTGAAAATTCACCCCTCCACTTT
cdr3_aa: CASSPHRAENSPLHF

v_call: TRBV4-1
j_call: TRBJ2-5
clone_size: .
d_call: .
cdr3_nt: TGCGCCAGCAGCAATACTAGTCCAGAGACCCAGTACTTC
cdr3_aa: CASSNTSPETQYF

v_call: TRBV7-9
j_call: TRBJ2-1
clone_size: .
d_call: .
cdr3_nt: TGTGCCAGCACCCACCCCTTTTCCGGGGGAGGAAATGAGCAGTTCTTC
cdr3_aa: CASTHPFSGGGNEQFF

v_call: TRBV4-1
j_call: TRBJ1-5
clone_size: .
d_call: .
cdr3_nt: TGCGCCAGCAGCCAGTGGGTCGCGACTAATCAGCCCCAGCATTTT
cdr3_aa: CASSQWVATNQPQHF

v_call: TRBV2
j_call: TRBJ1-4
clone_size: .
d_call: TRBD1
cdr3_nt: TGTGCCAGCAGGACAGGGCGGGATGAAAAACTGTTTTTT
cdr3_aa: CASRTGRDEKLFF

v_call: TRBV7-2
j_call: TRBJ2-5
clone_size: .
d_call: .
cdr3_nt: TGTGCCAGCAGCTTAGGACGGTCAGGGACCCAGTACTTC
cdr3_aa: CASSLGRSGTQYF

v_call: TRBV5-1
j_call: TRBJ1-1
clone_size: .
d_call: .
cdr3_nt: TGCGCCAGCAGCGTCTTGGAGGCCCGTAACACTGAAGCTTTCTTT
cdr3_aa: CASSVLEARNTEAFF

v_call: TRBV29-1
j_call: TRBJ2-3
clone_size: .
d_call: TRBD1
cdr3_nt: TGCAGCGTTGGAGTCGGGACAGGGGGCACAGATACGCAGTATTTT
cdr3_aa: CSVGVGTGGTDTQYF

v_call: TRBV9
j_call: TRBJ1-1
clone_size: few
d_call: TRBD1
cdr3_nt: TGTGCCAGCAGCGAGACCGGGACAGGCCTAACTGAAGCTTTCTTT
cdr3_aa: CASSETGTGLTEAFF

v_call: TRBV19
j_call: TRBJ1-5
clone_size: .
d_call: .
cdr3_nt: TGTGCCAGTAGTATAGGAGGATATAGCAATCAGCCCCAGCATTTT
cdr3_aa: CASSIGGYSNQPQHF

v_call: TRBV5-1
j_call: TRBJ2-2
clone_size: .
d_call: TRBD2
cdr3_nt: TGCGCCAGCAGCGCCGGGACTACGAACACCGGGGAGCTGTTTTTT
cdr3_aa: CASSAGTTNTGELFF

v_call: TRBV25-1
j_call: TRBJ2-5
clone_size: .
d_call: TRBD2
cdr3_nt: TGTGCCAGCAGTGATGGCGGGAGGGTAGGGGAGACCCAGTACTTC
cdr3_aa: CASSDGGRVGETQYF

v_call: TRBV28
j_call: TRBJ2-7
clone_size: .
d_call: .
cdr3_nt: TGTGCCAGCGGGGAAAGATTATACAGGGCGTTACGAGAGCAGTACTTC
cdr3_aa: CASGERLYRALREQYF

v_call: TRBV19
j_call: TRBJ2-1
clone_size: .
d_call: TRBD2
cdr3_nt: TGTGCCAGTAGTAGGGGAGGGAGCTCCTACAATGAGCAGTTCTTC
cdr3_aa: CASSRGGSSYNEQFF

v_call: TRBV7-2
j_call: TRBJ2-3
clone_size: .
d_call: TRBD1
cdr3_nt: TGTGCCAGCAGCTATCGGCTGGGACAGGGGAACCCAGATACGCAGTATTTT
cdr3_aa: CASSYRLGQGNPDTQYF

v_call: TRBV19
j_call: TRBJ2-1
clone_size: .
d_call: .
cdr3_nt: TGTGCCAGTAGTACCCCTAGCGACTCCTACAATGAGCAGTTCTTC
cdr3_aa: CASSTPSDSYNEQFF

v_call: TRBV11-2
j_call: TRBJ1-2
clone_size: .
d_call: .
cdr3_nt: TGTGCCAGCAGCCTGGCACGGGCAGGGTATGGCTACACCTTC
cdr3_aa: CASSLARAGYGYTF

v_call: TRBV19
j_call: TRBJ1-2
clone_size: once
d_call: .
cdr3_nt: TGTGCCAGTTCAGGCTCCGGGGATGCGTTCGGAGGCTACACCTTC
cdr3_aa: CASSGSGDAFGGYTF

v_call: TRBV18
j_call: TRBJ1-1
clone_size: once
d_call: .
cdr3_nt: TGTGCCAGCTCACCACCGGGAGGGAACACTGAAGCTTTCTTT
cdr3_aa: CASSPPGGNTEAFF

v_call: TRBV29-1
j_call: TRBJ2-2
clone_size: .
d_call: .
cdr3_nt: TGCAGCGTGAGGGAAACCGGGGAGCTGTTTTTT
cdr3_aa: CSVRETGELFF

v_call: TRBV28
j_call: TRBJ2-4
clone_size: once
d_call: .
cdr3_nt: TGTGCCAGCACCCCCTCCAGCGGGGCCAAAAACATTCAGTACTTC
cdr3_aa: CASTPSSGAKNIQYF

v_call: TRBV19
j_call: TRBJ1-3
clone_size: .
d_call: TRBD1
cdr3_nt: TGTGCCAGTAGTATCCAGCCAGGGGGAAGCTCTGGAAACACCATATATTTT
cdr3_aa: CASSIQPGGSSGNTIYF

v_call: TRBV29-1
j_call: TRBJ1-1
clone_size: .
d_call: TRBD1
cdr3_nt: TGCAGCGTTGCGGCCAGGGGGCTGAGCACTGAAGCTTTCTTT
cdr3_aa: CSVAARGLSTEAFF

v_call: TRBV7-8
j_call: TRBJ2-3
clone_size: .
d_call: TRBD2
cdr3_nt: TGTGCCAGCAGTGTATGGACTAGCGGGAGTGGCACAGATACGCAGTATTTT
cdr3_aa: CASSVWTSGSGTDTQYF

v_call: TRBV6-5
j_call: TRBJ1-2
clone_size: .
d_call: .
cdr3_nt: TGTGCCAGCAGTTACTCGACGGGAGTTGAGATCTATGGCTACACCTTC
cdr3_aa: CASSYSTGVEIYGYTF

v_call: TRBV5-1
j_call: TRBJ2-5
clone_size: once
d_call: TRBD2
cdr3_nt: TGCGCCAGCAGCTCCTTACTGACTAGCGGGAGGCAAGAGACCCAGTACTTC
cdr3_aa: CASSSLLTSGRQETQYF

v_call: TRBV7-2
j_call: TRBJ1-2
clone_size: .
d_call: .
cdr3_nt: TGTGCCAGCAGCTACCTTTCCGGAGATGGCTACACCTTC
cdr3_aa: CASSYLSGDGYTF

v_call: TRBV19
j_call: TRBJ2-2
clone_size: .
d_call: TRBD1
cdr3_nt: TGTGCCAGTAGATTAGGGGGCTCGATAACCGGGGAGCTGTTTTTT
cdr3_aa: CASRLGGSITGELFF

v_call: TRBV2
j_call: TRBJ1-1
clone_size: .
d_call: .
cdr3_nt: TGTGCCAGCAGTGTAGCAGGGCAGGGCGCTGAAGCTTTCTTT
cdr3_aa: CASSVAGQGAEAFF

v_call: TRBV5-4
j_call: TRBJ1-3
clone_size: .
d_call: .
cdr3_nt: TGTGCCAGCAGCTTGTCTCCCACTGCGGGGTCTGGAAACACCATATATTTT
cdr3_aa: CASSLSPTAGSGNTIYF

v_call: TRBV27
j_call: TRBJ1-4
clone_size: .
d_call: .
cdr3_nt: TGTGCCAGCAGTTCCCACCAGGAATACGGAACTAATGAAAAACTGTTTTTT
cdr3_aa: CASSSHQEYGTNEKLFF

v_call: TRBV4-1
j_call: TRBJ2-7
clone_size: .
d_call: TRBD2
cdr3_nt: TGCGCCAGCAGACCGGGACTAGCATCCTACGAGCAGTACTTC
cdr3_aa: CASRPGLASYEQYF

v_call: TRBV14
j_call: TRBJ2-5
clone_size: .
d_call: TRBD2
cdr3_nt: TGTGCCAGCAGCCAAGTGGGCGGGAGGGAGACCCAGTACTTC
cdr3_aa: CASSQVGGRETQYF

v_call: TRBV13
j_call: TRBJ2-7
clone_size: .
d_call: .
cdr3_nt: TGTGCCAGCAGCTTAGGAGCGGGCTCCTGGCGAGAGCAGTACTTC
cdr3_aa: CASSLGAGSWREQYF

v_call: TRBV12-5
j_call: TRBJ2-3
clone_size: .
d_call: TRBD1
cdr3_nt: TGTGCTAGTGGTCGGGACAGGGGTGCAGATACGCAGTATTTT
cdr3_aa: CASGRDRGADTQYF

v_call: TRBV27
j_call: TRBJ2-3
clone_size: .
d_call: TRBD2
cdr3_nt: TGTGCCAGCAGTTTATGGAGCGGGGGAAGTGATACGCAGTATTTT
cdr3_aa: CASSLWSGGSDTQYF